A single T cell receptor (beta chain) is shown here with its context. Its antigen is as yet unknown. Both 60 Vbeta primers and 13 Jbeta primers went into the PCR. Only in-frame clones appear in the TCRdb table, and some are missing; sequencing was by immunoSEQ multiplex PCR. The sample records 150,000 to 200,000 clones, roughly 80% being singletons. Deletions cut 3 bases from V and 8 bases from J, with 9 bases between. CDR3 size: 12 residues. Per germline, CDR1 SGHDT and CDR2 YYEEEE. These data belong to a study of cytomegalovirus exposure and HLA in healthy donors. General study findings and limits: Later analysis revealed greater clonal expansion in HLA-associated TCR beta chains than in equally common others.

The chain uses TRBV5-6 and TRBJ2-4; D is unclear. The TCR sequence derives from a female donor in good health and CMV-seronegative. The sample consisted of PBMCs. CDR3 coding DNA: TGTGCCAGCAGCTCCGTTGACTACATTCAGTACTTC. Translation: CASSSVDYIQYF.